The 29 T cell receptor beta chains presented below share a single source sample, sequenced in a study of T cell repertoires in cytomegalovirus infection. Using its own MiXCR run on the reads, TCRdb lists one record per CDR3 protein. The table lists just under 550,000 distinct CDR3 sequences, 26% of them singletons, with less than 15% in the top ten. The sample taken for sequencing was PBMCs. These receptors all stem from a human donor in good health (CMV status not recorded). Some clones in this sample may be carry-over from other donors' samples.

The rearrangement joins TRBV10-3 to TRBJ1-1; 10 bases are shared with TRBD1. The length of the CDR3 is 15 residues. The trim removed 4 bases at V and 5 bases at J, leaving 7 bases unmatched. Germline CDR1 ENHRY, CDR2 SYGVKD. CDR3 nucleotide sequence: TGTGCCATCAGTGCTACCGGGACAGGGGAAACTGAAGCTTTCTTT. Encoded protein: CAISATGTGETEAFF.

The chain recombines TRBV2 with TRBJ2-1, with no clear D. V shed 6 bases and J shed 9 bases, with 15 bases lying between them. Germline V gene data show CDR1 as SNHLY and CDR2 as FYNNEI. This CDR3 spans 13 amino acids. The CDR3 here is CASRAASSSEQFF. The CDR3 coding sequence is TGTGCCAGCAGGGCGGCTAGTTCAAGTGAGCAGTTCTTC.

This chain links TRBV30 with TRBJ1-6; D is uncertain. The germline gives CDR1 GTSNPN, CDR2 SVGIG (reference sequence). The CDR3 has 13 amino acids. The germline V and J ends were trimmed by 2 bases and 10 bases, with 12 bases remaining between them. The CDR3, as DNA: TGTGCCTGGAGTCTGAAGGGTCGCTCACCCCTCCACTTT. It yields the protein CAWSLKGRSPLHF.

This clonotype was seen at least ten times. J is TRBJ2-1 and V is TRBV7-3; TRBD2 matches at 10 bases. V lost 2 bases to trimming and J lost 0 bases; unmatched junction nucleotides: 7. The V gene's germline CDR1 is SGHTA and CDR2 FQGTGA. This CDR3 has 18 amino acids. The CDR3 sequence: CASSLGGLAVSSYNEQFF. The DNA for the CDR3 is TGTGCCAGCAGCTTAGGTGGACTAGCGGTTAGCTCCTACAATGAGCAGTTCTTC.

The V call is TRBV6-6, the J call TRBJ2-1, with a weak D call TRBD1 (6 bases). Germline lookup yields CDR1 MNHNY and CDR2 SVGAGI (reference sequence). The CDR3 extends over 14 amino acids. The V end lost 2 bases, the J end lost 5 bases, and 10 bases lay between the germline ends. The CDR3 region is CASSYQTGNNEQFF. The CDR3, as DNA: TGTGCCAGCAGTTACCAGACAGGCAACAATGAGCAGTTCTTC.

The CDR3: CASSISVPHSGRGYNEQFF. The CDR3 DNA sequence: TGTGCCAGCAGTATTAGCGTCCCCCATAGCGGGAGAGGATACAATGAGCAGTTCTTC. The V and J genes are TRBV6-4 and TRBJ2-1; 9 nucleotides agree with TRBD2. This CDR3 has 19 amino acids. Looked up from germline, CDR1 is MRHNA and CDR2 is SNTAGT. V shed 5 bases and J 4 bases; nucleotides not matched to a gene: 18.

There are many counts of this clonotype. This chain connects TRBV7-9 to TRBJ1-2, with no clear D. Trimming stripped 5 bases from V and 7 bases from J, with 11 bases between. The germline CDR1 and CDR2 sequences are SEHNR and FQNEAQ (reference sequence). The CDR3 covers 12 residues. The CDR3 sequence: CASSLGVGGYTF. The CDR3 DNA is TGTGCCAGCAGCCTAGGAGTCGGTGGCTACACCTTC.

This clonotype was seen ten or more times. This chain links TRBV7-2 with TRBJ2-5; 8 positions agree with TRBD2. Germline V gene sequence: CDR1 SGHTA, CDR2 FQGNSA. The CDR3 sequence is 14 residues long. Trimming took 5 bases from V and 4 from J; bases not matched to a gene: 6. The CDR3 is CASSPAGVPETQYF. The CDR3 region has the DNA TGTGCCAGCAGCCCAGCGGGAGTTCCAGAGACCCAGTACTTC.

This chain uses TRBV11-2 with TRBJ2-7; tentatively, D is TRBD2 (6 bases). Deletions cut 5 bases from V and 6 bases from J, with 20 bases between. In germline, CDR1 is SGHAT, CDR2 FQNNGV. CDR3 length: 15 residues. CDR3 in DNA: TGTGCCAGCAGCCCCTCCGGGACTTTTTCCGGCGAGCAGTACGTC. This gives the protein CASSPSGTFSGEQYV.

The V gene is TRBV2, the J gene TRBJ1-1; tentative D call: TRBD1 (6 bases). CDR3 size: 14 residues. From germline, CDR1 is SNHLY and CDR2 FYNNEI. V dropped 2 bases and J dropped 4 bases, with 11 bases sitting between them. This CDR3 is CASSENRVGTEAFF. The CDR3 DNA reads TGTGCCAGCAGTGAAAACAGGGTGGGCACTGAAGCTTTCTTT.

V is TRBV7-2 and J is TRBJ1-2, with D unresolved. CDR3 size: 18 residues. V was shortened by 1 base and J by 2 bases, with 20 bases between the two germline ends. Germline V CDR1 and CDR2: SGHTA, FQGNSA. The CDR3 sequence is CASSLGGSFRERNYGYTF. The CDR3 DNA follows: TGTGCCAGCAGCTTAGGCGGAAGTTTTAGGGAAAGGAACTATGGCTACACCTTC.

This clonotype was found many times. This chain joins TRBV7-2 and TRBJ2-3; D call uncertain. The V and J ends lost 6 bases and 6 bases respectively, with 10 bases between them. CDR3 length: 12 amino acids. CDR1 and CDR2 (germline): SGHTA, FQGNSA. The CDR3 sequence is CASRRGGDTQYF. The CDR3, as DNA: TGTGCCAGCAGACGAGGTGGGGATACGCAGTATTTT.

Only a few counts were recorded for this clonotype. The chain is built from TRBV5-1 and TRBJ2-1, with D possibly being TRBD2 (5 bases). The CDR3 has 14 amino acids. Trimming stripped 4 bases from V and 15 bases from J, with 23 bases between. CDR1 and CDR2 from the germline V gene are SGHRS and YFSETQ. The CDR3 reads CASSKDSYVNEGFF. The CDR3 coding sequence is TGCGCCAGCAGCAAGGACTCTTATGTGAACGAAGGGTTCTTC.

This clonotype was observed a few times. This sequence joins TRBV6-5 and TRBJ1-1; perhaps TRBD1 as D (5 bases). Trimming removed 2 bases from V and 2 bases from J, with 12 bases in between. This CDR3 contains 15 residues. Germline V gives CDR1 MNHEY, CDR2 SVGAGI. In DNA form, the CDR3 reads TGTGCCAGCAGTTACCTAGGGGTGCATAACACTGAAGCTTTCTTT. The encoded protein is CASSYLGVHNTEAFF.

Only a few counts were recorded for this clonotype. This sequence joins TRBV10-3 and TRBJ1-2; D perhaps matches TRBD1 (5 bases). The CDR3 length is 17 residues. V was cut by 0 bases and J by 4 bases, with 18 bases left in between. CDR1 ENHRY and CDR2 SYGVKD come from the germline V gene. As DNA, the CDR3 is TGTGCCATCAGTGAGTCCTGGGAGGGGAAAAGACCCTATGGCTACACCTTC. Translated: CAISESWEGKRPYGYTF.

This clonotype occurred a few times. J is TRBJ2-5 and V is TRBV4-3, with D hard to call. In germline, CDR1 is LGHNA, CDR2 YSLEER. V lost 0 bases, J lost 5 bases, and 4 bases lay in between. This CDR3 is 12 amino acids long. The CDR3 coding sequence is TGCGCCAGCAGCCAAGATTTGGAGACCCAGTACTTC. Translating gives CASSQDLETQYF.

Here the CDR3 reads CAWRANVLSEQFF. The CDR3 DNA reads TGTGCCTGGAGAGCCAATGTCCTGAGTGAGCAGTTCTTC. The chain combines TRBV30 with TRBJ2-1, with unresolved D. The V end was cut by 3 bases, the J end by 9 bases, with 15 bases between. The length of the CDR3 is 13 residues. Germline CDR1 is GTSNPN and CDR2 is SVGIG (reference sequence).

V gene TRBV7-6 combines with J gene TRBJ2-5; the match to TRBD1 covers 8 bases. V dropped 5 bases and J dropped 5; count of bases not matched to a gene: 10. The CDR3 runs 15 residues. Germline-derived CDR1 and CDR2 are SGHVS and FNYEAQ. CDR3: CASSVGTGKGETQYF. The CDR3 bases are TGTGCCAGCAGCGTTGGGACAGGAAAAGGGGAGACCCAGTACTTC.

The rearrangement uses TRBV7-6 and TRBJ2-1; D gene unclear. Germline V gives CDR1 SGHVS, CDR2 FNYEAQ. V was pared by 3 bases and J by 0 bases, with 21 bases between. The CDR3 runs 19 residues. The CDR3 DNA sequence: TGTGCCAGCAGCTTTGACAACCCTTCTACTTACAGCTCCTACAATGAGCAGTTCTTC. It encodes CASSFDNPSTYSSYNEQFF. The entire variable domain, with the rest obtained from reference TRBV7-6 and TRBJ2-1, is as follows: GAGVSQSPRYKVTKRGQDVALRCDPISGHVSLYWYRQALGQGPEFLTYFNYEAQQDKSGLPNDRFSAERPEGSISTLTIQRTEQRDSAMYRCASSFDNPSTYSSYNEQFFGPGTRLTVL.

The chain links TRBV18 to TRBJ1-5, with 7 nucleotides matching TRBD1. This CDR3 spans 13 amino acids. V was clipped by 8 bases and J by 5 bases; unmatched bases: 6. Germline assignment: CDR1 KGHSH and CDR2 LQKENI. The CDR3, as DNA: TGTGCCAGCGGTATTGGACAGGATCAGCCCCAGCATTTT. As protein: CASGIGQDQPQHF. The full variable domain, rest sourced from reference TRBV18 and TRBJ1-5, is NAGVMQNPRHLVRRRGQEARLRCSPMKGHSHVYWYRQLPEEGLKFMVYLQKENIIDESGMPKERFSAEFPKEGPSILRIQQVVRGDSAAYFCASGIGQDQPQHFGDGTRLSIL.

The chain is built from TRBV4-1 and TRBJ2-5, with no clear D. This CDR3 has 13 amino acids. Looked up from germline, CDR1 is MGHRA and CDR2 is YSYEKL. Between the trimmed V and J ends, which lost 0 bases and 5 bases, there was a span of 7 bases. CDR3 protein: CASSQDRWETQYF. The CDR3 DNA sequence: TGCGCCAGCAGCCAAGATCGGTGGGAGACCCAGTACTTC.

The CDR3 DNA follows: TGTGCCAGCAGCCGCGTTGGTTTGAGGGTGAGGACCGGGGAGCTGTTTTTT. Its protein is CASSRVGLRVRTGELFF. The chain employs TRBV7-9 and TRBJ2-2; possible D gene TRBD2, 5 bases. Germline-derived CDR1 and CDR2 are SEHNR and FQNEAQ (reference sequence). The V end lost 5 bases, the J end lost 5 bases, and 21 bases lay between the germline ends. The CDR3 is made up of 17 amino acids.

This clonotype was picked up a small number of times. The chain links TRBV28 to TRBJ2-7, with D possibly TRBD1 on 5 matching bases. V was cut by 7 bases and J by 6 bases, with 19 bases left in between. The CDR3 consists of 14 residues. Germline assignment: CDR1 MDHEN and CDR2 SYDVKM. The CDR3 bases are TGTGCCAGCACCCGACGACAGTACGTGGGCGAGCAGTACTTC. Amino acids: CASTRRQYVGEQYF. The variable domain in full, completed from reference TRBV28 and TRBJ2-7, reads DVKVTQSSRYLVKRTGEKVFLECVQDMDHENMFWYRQDPGLGLRLIYFSYDVKMKEKGDIPEGYSVSREKKERFSLILESASTNQTSMYLCASTRRQYVGEQYFGPGTRLTVT.

This sequence joins TRBV5-6 and TRBJ2-1; D may be TRBD1 or TRBD2 (5 bases each). V was shortened by 0 bases and J by 2 bases, with 15 bases between the two germline ends. The CDR3 is made up of 17 amino acids. Per the germline V gene, CDR1 is SGHDT and CDR2 is YYEEEE. The CDR3 is CASSLASGTGTYNEQFF. As DNA, the CDR3 is TGTGCCAGCAGCTTGGCCTCCGGGACGGGCACCTACAATGAGCAGTTCTTC.

The chain joins TRBV4-1 to TRBJ1-4, with D perhaps TRBD1 (6 bases). The CDR3 spans 17 residues. CDR1 and CDR2 (germline): MGHRA, YSYEKL. Trimming left V 4 bases short and J 0 bases short, with 15 bases between. The DNA of the CDR3 is TGCGCCAGCAGCCCCCGAGGGGGGCCCCCAACTAATGAAAAACTGTTTTTT. This codes for CASSPRGGPPTNEKLFF.

CDR3 DNA sequence: TGTGCCAGCAGCAAACAGACCCTAGCCAAAAACATTCAGTACTTC. This translates into CASSKQTLAKNIQYF. This rearrangement joins TRBV7-2 to TRBJ2-4; no clear D gene. The length of the CDR3 is 15 residues. Germline lookup yields CDR1 SGHTA and CDR2 FQGNSA. V was pared by 5 bases and J by 0 bases, with 11 bases between.

This clonotype occurred a few times. The gene calls are TRBV6-2 or TRBV6-3 and TRBJ1-2; TRBD1 aligns across 7 bases. The CDR3 totals 15 residues. Unmatched junction bases numbered 12, after V lost 6 bases and J lost 5 bases. From germline, CDR1 is MNHEY and CDR2 SVGEGT. The DNA for the CDR3 is TGTGCCAGCAGCTCCACCCCTCGGACAGGTTATGGCTACACCTTC. This translates into CASSSTPRTGYGYTF.

This clonotype was recorded a few times. The V gene is TRBV28, the J gene TRBJ2-7, with D hard to call. CDR3 length equals 11 residues. Germline-derived CDR1 and CDR2 are MDHEN and SYDVKM. V was cut by 8 bases and J by 1 base, with 6 bases left in between. CDR3 nucleotide sequence: TGTGCCAGCTCGGCGTCCTACGAGCAGTACGTC. Protein sequence: CASSASYEQYV.

Only one count was recorded for this clonotype. This chain uses TRBV2 with TRBJ2-5, with D maybe TRBD1 (6 bases). V shed 4 bases and J shed 2 bases, with 11 bases lying between them. The CDR3 spans 14 residues. Per germline, CDR1 SNHLY and CDR2 FYNNEI. CDR3 sequence (DNA): TGTGCCAGCAGTGCAGGGGCTAATCAAGAGACCCAGTACTTC. Protein: CASSAGANQETQYF. Supplemented by reference TRBV2 and TRBJ2-5, the full variable domain reads EPEVTQTPSHQVTQMGQEVILRCVPISNHLYFYWYRQILGQKVEFLVSFYNNEISEKSEIFDDQFSVERPDGSNFTLKIRSTKLEDSAMYFCASSAGANQETQYFGPGTRLLVL.